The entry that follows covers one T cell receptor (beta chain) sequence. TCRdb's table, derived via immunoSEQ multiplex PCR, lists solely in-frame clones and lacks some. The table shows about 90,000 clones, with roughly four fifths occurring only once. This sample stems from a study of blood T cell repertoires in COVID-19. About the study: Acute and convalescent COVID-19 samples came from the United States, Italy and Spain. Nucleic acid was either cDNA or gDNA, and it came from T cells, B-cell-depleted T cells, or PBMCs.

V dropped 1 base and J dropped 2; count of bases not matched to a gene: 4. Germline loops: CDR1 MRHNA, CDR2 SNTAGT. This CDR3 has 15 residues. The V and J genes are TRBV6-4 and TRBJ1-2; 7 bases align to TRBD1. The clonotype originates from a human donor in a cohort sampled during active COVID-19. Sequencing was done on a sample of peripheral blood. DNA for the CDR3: TGTGCCAGCAGTGACTGGGCAGGGGGAAACTATGGCTACACCTTC. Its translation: CASSDWAGGNYGYTF.